This T cell receptor (beta chain) is from a study of T cells after yellow fever vaccination. Study results and caveats: Most primary-vaccination clones recurred post-booster (roughly 96% CD4, 88% CD8).

One entry per CDR3 protein results from TCRdb running MiXCR on the 5' RACE reads. The sample includes roughly 240,000 distinct CDR3 sequences, over 6.5% of them seen just once. Only a few counts were recorded for this clonotype. The antigen is undetermined. CDR3 length: 14 amino acids. CDR1 PRHDT and CDR2 FYEKMQ come from the germline V gene (reference sequence). Between the trimmed V and J ends, which lost 2 bases and 3 bases, there was a span of 11 bases. Sequencing was performed on CD4+ T cells sorted from PBMCs, taken on the day of the yellow fever booster vaccination. The chain combines TRBV13 with TRBJ2-7; D ambiguous. This TCR was recovered from a man aged 25-45 years who received the YFV17D yellow fever vaccine. CDR3 sequence (DNA): TGTGCCAGCAGCTTACGGATTGATTACTACGAGCAGTACTTC. It codes for CASSLRIDYYEQYF.